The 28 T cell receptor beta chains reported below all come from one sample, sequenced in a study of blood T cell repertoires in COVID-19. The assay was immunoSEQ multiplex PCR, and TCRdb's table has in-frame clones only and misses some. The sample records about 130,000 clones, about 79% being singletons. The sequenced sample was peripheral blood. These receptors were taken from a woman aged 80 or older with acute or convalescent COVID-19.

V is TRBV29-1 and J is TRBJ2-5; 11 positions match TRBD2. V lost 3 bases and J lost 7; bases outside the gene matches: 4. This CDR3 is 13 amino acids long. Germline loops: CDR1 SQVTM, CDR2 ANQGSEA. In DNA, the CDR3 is TGCAGCGTTGAGACTAGCGGGGCTGGGACCCAGTACTTC. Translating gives CSVETSGAGTQYF. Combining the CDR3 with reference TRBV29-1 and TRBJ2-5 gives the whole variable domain SAVISQKPSRDICQRGTSLTIQCQVDSQVTMMFWYRQQPGQSLTLIATANQGSEATYESGFVIDKFPISRPNLTFSTLTVSNMSPEDSSIYLCSVETSGAGTQYFGPGTRLLVL.

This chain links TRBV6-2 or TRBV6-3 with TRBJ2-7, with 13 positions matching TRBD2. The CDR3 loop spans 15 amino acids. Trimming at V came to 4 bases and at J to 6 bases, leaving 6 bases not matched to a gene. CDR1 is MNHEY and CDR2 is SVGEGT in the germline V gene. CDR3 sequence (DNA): TGTGCCAGCAGTTTGACTAGCGGGGGGTCCGTCGAGCAGTACTTC. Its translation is CASSLTSGGSVEQYF.

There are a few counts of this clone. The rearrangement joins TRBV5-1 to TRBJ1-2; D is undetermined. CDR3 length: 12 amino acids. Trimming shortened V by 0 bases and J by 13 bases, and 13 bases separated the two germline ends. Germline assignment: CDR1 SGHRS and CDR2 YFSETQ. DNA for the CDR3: TGCGCCAGCAGCTTGGCCGGGGTAGAGGGCACCTTC. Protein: CASSLAGVEGTF.

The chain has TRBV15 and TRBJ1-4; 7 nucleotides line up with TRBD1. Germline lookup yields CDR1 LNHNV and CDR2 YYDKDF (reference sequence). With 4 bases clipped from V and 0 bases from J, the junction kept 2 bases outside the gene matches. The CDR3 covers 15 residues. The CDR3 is CATSMGQTTNEKLFF. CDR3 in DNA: TGTGCCACCAGCATGGGACAGACAACTAATGAAAAACTGTTTTTT.

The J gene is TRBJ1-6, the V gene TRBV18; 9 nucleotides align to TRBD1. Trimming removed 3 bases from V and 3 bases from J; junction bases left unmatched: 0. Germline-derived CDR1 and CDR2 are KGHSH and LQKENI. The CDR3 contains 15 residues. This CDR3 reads CASSPDRGYNSPLHF. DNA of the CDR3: TGTGCCAGCTCACCGGACAGGGGCTATAATTCACCCCTCCACTTT.

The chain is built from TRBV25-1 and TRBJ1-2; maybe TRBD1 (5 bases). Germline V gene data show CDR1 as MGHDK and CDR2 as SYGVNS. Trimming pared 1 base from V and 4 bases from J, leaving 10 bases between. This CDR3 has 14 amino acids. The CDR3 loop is CASSEFRTTYGYTF. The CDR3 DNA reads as TGTGCCAGCAGTGAATTCAGGACAACCTATGGCTACACCTTC.

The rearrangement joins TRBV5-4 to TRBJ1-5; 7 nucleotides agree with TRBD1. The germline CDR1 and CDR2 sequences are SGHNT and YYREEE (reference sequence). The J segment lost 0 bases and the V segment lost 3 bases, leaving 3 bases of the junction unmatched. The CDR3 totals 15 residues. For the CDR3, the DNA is TGTGCCAGCAGCTACACAGGGGATAGCAATCAGCCCCAGCATTTT. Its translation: CASSYTGDSNQPQHF.

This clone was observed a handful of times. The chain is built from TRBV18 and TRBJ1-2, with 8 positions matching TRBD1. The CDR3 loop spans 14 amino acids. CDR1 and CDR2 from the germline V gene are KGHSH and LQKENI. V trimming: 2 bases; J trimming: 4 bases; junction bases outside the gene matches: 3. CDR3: CASSPDRGAYGYTF. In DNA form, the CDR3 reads TGTGCCAGCTCACCAGACAGGGGTGCCTATGGCTACACCTTC.

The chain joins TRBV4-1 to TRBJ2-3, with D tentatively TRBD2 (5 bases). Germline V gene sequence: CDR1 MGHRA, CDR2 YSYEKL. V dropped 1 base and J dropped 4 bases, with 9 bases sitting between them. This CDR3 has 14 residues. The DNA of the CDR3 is TGCGCCAGCAGCCAAGGGAGGAGCGCAGATACGCAGTATTTT. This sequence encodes CASSQGRSADTQYF.

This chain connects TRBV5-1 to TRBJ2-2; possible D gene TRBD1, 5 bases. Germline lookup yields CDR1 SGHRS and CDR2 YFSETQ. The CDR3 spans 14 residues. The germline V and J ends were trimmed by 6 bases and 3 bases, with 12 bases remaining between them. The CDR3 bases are TGCGCCAGCAACCTGGACACTTACACCGGGGAGCTGTTTTTT. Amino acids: CASNLDTYTGELFF.

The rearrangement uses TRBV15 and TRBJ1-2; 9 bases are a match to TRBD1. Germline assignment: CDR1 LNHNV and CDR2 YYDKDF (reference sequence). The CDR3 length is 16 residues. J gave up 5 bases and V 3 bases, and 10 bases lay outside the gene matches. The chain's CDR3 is CATSSGTGSQRYGYTF. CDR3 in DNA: TGTGCCACCAGCAGCGGGACAGGGTCCCAACGATATGGCTACACCTTC.

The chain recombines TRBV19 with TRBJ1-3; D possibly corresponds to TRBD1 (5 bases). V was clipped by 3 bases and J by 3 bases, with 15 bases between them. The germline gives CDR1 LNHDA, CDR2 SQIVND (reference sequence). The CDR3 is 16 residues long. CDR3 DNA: TGTGCCAGTAGTATCGGTGGGCAGGGCGTTGGAAACACCATATATTTT. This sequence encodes CASSIGGQGVGNTIYF.

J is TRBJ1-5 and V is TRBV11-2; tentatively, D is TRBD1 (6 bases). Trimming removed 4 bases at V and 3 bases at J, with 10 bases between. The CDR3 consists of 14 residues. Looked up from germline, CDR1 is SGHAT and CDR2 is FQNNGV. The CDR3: CASSSDSYNQPQHF. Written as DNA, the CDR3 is TGTGCCAGCAGCTCGGACAGTTACAATCAGCCCCAGCATTTT. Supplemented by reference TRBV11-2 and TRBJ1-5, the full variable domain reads EAGVAQSPRYKIIEKRQSVAFWCNPISGHATLYWYQQILGQGPKLLIQFQNNGVVDDSQLPKDRFSAERLKGVDSTLKIQPAKLEDSAVYLCASSSDSYNQPQHFGDGTRLSIL.

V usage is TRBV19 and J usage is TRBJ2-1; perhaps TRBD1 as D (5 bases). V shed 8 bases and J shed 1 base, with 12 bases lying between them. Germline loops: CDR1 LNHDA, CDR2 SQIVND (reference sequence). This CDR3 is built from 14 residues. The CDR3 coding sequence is TGTGCCAGTGGGCTCAGGGTATCCTACAATGAGCAGTTCTTC. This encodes CASGLRVSYNEQFF.

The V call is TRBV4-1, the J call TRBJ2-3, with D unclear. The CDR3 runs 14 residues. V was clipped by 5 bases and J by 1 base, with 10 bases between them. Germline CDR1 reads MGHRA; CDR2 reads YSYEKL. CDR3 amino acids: CASSYAVGTDTQYF. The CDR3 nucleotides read TGCGCCAGCAGCTACGCAGTCGGCACAGATACGCAGTATTTT.

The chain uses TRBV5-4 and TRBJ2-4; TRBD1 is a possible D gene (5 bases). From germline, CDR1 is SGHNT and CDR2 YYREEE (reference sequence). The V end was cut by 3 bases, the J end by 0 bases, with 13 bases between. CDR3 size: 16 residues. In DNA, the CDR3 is TGTGCCAGCAGCTCCCAGGGCGCCCTAGCCAAAAACATTCAGTACTTC. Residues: CASSSQGALAKNIQYF.

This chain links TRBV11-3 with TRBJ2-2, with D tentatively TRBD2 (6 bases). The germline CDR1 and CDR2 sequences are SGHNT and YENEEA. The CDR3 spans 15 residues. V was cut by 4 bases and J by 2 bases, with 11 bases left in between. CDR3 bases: TGTGCCAGCAGCTGGGACTCGAGAAACACCGGGGAGCTGTTTTTT. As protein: CASSWDSRNTGELFF.

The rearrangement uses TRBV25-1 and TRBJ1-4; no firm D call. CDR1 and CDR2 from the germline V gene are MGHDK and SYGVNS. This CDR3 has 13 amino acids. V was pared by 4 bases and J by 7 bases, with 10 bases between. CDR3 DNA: TGTGCCAGCAGTGCCGGGGATCGTGAAAAACTGTTTTTT. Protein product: CASSAGDREKLFF.

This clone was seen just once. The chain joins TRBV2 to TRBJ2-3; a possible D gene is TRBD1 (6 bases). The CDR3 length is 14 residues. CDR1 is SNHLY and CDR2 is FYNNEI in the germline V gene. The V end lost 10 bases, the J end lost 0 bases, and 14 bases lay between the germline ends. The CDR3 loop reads CATSTGFSTDTQYF. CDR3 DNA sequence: TGTGCCACATCGACAGGCTTTAGCACAGATACGCAGTATTTT.

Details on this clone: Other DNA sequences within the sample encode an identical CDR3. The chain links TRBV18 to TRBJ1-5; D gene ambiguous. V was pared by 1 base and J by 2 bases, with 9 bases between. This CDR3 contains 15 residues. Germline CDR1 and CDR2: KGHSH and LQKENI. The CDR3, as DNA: TGTGCCAGCTCACCACAAGCGAGGGGCAATCAGCCCCAGCATTTT. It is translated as CASSPQARGNQPQHF.

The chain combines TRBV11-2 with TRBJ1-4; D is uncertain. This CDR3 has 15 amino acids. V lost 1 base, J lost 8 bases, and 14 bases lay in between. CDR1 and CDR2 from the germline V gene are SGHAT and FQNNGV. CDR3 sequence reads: CASSLGGLAEEKLFF. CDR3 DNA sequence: TGTGCCAGCAGCTTAGGTGGTCTGGCAGAAGAAAAACTGTTTTTT.

CDR3 DNA sequence: TGTGCCAGCAGCGGGGACAGGGGCCCGAGCTCACCCCTCCACTTT. This gives the protein CASSGDRGPSSPLHF. This sequence joins TRBV9 and TRBJ1-6; 10 bases fit TRBD1. J gave up 10 bases and V 3 bases, and 7 bases lay outside the gene matches. The V gene's germline CDR1 is SGDLS and CDR2 YYNGEE. CDR3 size: 15 residues.

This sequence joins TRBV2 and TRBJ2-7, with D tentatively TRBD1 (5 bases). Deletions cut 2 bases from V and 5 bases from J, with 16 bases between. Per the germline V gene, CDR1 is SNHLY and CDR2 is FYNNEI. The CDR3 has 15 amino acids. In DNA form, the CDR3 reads TGTGCCAGCAGTGAATCCCGACAGAAGTCCCACGAGCAGTACTTC. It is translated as CASSESRQKSHEQYF.

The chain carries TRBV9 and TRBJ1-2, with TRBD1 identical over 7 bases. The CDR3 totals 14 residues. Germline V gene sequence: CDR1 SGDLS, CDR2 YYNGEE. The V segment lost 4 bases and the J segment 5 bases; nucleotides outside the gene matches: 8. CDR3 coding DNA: TGTGCCAGCAGCTTTACCGGGACAGCTTATGGCTACACCTTC. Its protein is CASSFTGTAYGYTF.

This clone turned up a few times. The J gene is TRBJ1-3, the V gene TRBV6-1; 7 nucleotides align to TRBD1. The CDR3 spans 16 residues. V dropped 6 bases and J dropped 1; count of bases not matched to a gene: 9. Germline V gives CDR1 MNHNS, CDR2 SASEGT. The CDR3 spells CASREQGISSGNTIYF. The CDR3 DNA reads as TGTGCCAGCAGGGAACAGGGGATTAGTTCTGGAAACACCATATATTTT.

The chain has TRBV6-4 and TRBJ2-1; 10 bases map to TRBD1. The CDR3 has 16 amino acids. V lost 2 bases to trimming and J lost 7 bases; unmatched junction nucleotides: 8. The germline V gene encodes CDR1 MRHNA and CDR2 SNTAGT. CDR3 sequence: CASSDRTGGVRNEQFF. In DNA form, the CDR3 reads TGTGCCAGCAGTGACCGGACAGGGGGAGTTCGGAATGAGCAGTTCTTC.

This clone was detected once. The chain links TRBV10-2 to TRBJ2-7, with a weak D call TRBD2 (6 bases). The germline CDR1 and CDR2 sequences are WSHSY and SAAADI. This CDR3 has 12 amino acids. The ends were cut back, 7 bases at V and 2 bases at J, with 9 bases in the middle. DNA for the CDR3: TGCGCCAGCACCCCGGGGGCCTACGAGCAGTACTTC. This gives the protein CASTPGAYEQYF.

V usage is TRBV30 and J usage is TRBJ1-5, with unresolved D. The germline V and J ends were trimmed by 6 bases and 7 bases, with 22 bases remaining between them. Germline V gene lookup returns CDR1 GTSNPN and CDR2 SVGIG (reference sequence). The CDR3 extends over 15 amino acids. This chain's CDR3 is CACISYGSAGQPQHF. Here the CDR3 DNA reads TGTGCCTGTATATCCTACGGATCGGCAGGACAGCCCCAGCATTTT.